The clone carrying this T cell receptor beta chain was counted only a few times. The sample comes from a study of blood T cell repertoires in COVID-19. For the study at large: Samples of COVID-19 (acute and convalescent) were obtained from the United States, Italy and Spain. T cells, B-cell-depleted T cells, or PBMCs supplied cDNA or gDNA.

In the authors' workflow: The authors estimated nucleated cell counts from reference gene primer amplification. Assay used: immunoSEQ multiplex PCR; TCRdb lists only in-frame clones, some missing. The V and J calls and the clone size are those of that table, but D and trimming were determined from the DNA. The sample holds 88,000 or so clones, 65% to 90% seen once. The sequenced sample was peripheral blood. The sequence came from a man aged 60 to 75 with acute or convalescent COVID-19.

CDR3 sequence: CASSYGTGGDYGYTF. DNA of the CDR3: TGTGCCAGCAGTTACGGGACAGGGGGCGACTATGGCTACACCTTC. The rearrangement uses TRBV6-2 or TRBV6-3 and TRBJ1-2; 12 bases agree with TRBD1. Germline V CDR1 and CDR2: MNHEY, SVGEGT. The CDR3 is 15 amino acids. V dropped 2 bases and J dropped 3; count of bases not matched to a gene: 1.